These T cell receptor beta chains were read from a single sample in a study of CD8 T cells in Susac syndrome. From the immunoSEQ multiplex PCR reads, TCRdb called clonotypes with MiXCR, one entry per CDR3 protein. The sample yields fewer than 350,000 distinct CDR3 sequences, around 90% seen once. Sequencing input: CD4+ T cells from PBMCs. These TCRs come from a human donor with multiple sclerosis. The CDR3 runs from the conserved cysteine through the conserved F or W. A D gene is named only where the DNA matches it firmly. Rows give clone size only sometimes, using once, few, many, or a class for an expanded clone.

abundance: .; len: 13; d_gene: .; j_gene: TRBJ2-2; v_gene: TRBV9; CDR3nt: TGTGCCAGCGGCACGGGAAACACCGGGGAGCTGTTTTTT; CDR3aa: CASGTGNTGELFF
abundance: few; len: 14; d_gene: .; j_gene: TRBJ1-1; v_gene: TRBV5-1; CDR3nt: TGCGCCAGCAGCTTGGGGCAGGTGGTACCTGAAGCTTTCTTT; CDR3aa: CASSLGQVVPEAFF
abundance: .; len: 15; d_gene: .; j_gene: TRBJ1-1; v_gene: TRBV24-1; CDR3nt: TGTGCCACCAGTGATCCGACAGGTCCGAACACTGAAGCTTTCTTT; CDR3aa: CATSDPTGPNTEAFF
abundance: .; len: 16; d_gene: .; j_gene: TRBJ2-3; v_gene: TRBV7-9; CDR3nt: TGTGCCAGCAGCCCCACAGGGACGATTGGCACAGATACGCAGTATTTT; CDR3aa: CASSPTGTIGTDTQYF
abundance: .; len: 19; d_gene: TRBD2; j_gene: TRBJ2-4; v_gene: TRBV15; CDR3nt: TGTGCCACCAGCAGAACCAGGACTAGCGGGACAGGACCCGTAAACATTCAGTACTTC; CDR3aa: CATSRTRTSGTGPVNIQYF
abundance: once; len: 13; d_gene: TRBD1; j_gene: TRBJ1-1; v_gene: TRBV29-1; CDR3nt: TGCAGCGCACGGGACAGGGGAATGTCTGAAGCTTTCTTT; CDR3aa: CSARDRGMSEAFF
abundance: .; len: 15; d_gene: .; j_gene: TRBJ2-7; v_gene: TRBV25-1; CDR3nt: TGTGCCAGCAGTGAAGGGGGCCATTCAACCTACGAGCAGTACTTC; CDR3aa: CASSEGGHSTYEQYF
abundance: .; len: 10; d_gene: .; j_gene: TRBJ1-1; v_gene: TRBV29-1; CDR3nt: TGCAGCGGTCGGGACACTGAAGCTTTCTTT; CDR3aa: CSGRDTEAFF
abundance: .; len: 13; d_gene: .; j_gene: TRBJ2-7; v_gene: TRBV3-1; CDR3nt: TGTGCCAGCAGCCAAGCCTTAGGGACCTCGGAGTACTTC; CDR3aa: CASSQALGTSEYF
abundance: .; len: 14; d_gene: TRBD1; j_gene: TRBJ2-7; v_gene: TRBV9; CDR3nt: TGTGCCAGCAGCCCGAGTGGACAGGAACGCGAGCAGTACTTC; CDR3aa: CASSPSGQEREQYF
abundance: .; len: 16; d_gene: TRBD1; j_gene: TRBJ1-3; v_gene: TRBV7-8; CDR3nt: TGTGCCAGCAGCGGACAGGGGGTTAACTCTGGAAACACCATATATTTT; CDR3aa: CASSGQGVNSGNTIYF
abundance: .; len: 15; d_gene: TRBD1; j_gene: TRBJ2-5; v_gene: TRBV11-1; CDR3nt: TGTGCCAGCACCTTCCGACAGGGTAACCAAGAGACCCAGTACTTC; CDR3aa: CASTFRQGNQETQYF
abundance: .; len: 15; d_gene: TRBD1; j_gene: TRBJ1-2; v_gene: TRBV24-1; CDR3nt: TGTGCCACATATTACCCCGGGACAGGGACCCATGGCTACACCTTC; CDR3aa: CATYYPGTGTHGYTF
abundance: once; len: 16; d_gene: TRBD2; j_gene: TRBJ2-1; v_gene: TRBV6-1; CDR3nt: TGTGCCAGCACAAAAACTAGCGGGAGCTCCTACAATGAGCAGTTCTTC; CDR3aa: CASTKTSGSSYNEQFF
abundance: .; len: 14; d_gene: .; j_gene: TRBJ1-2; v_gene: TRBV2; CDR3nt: TGTGCCAGCAGCCGGGACGGACCTCCCTATGGCTACACCTTC; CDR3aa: CASSRDGPPYGYTF
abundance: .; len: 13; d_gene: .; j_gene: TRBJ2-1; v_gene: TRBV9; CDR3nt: TGTGCCAGCAGCGTCAGTAACAACAATGAGCAGTTCTTC; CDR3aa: CASSVSNNNEQFF
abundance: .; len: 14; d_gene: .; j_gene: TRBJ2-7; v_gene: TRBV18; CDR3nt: TGTGCCAGCTCTCCTGGCCCAGAAGGGCGGGAGCAGTACTTC; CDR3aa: CASSPGPEGREQYF
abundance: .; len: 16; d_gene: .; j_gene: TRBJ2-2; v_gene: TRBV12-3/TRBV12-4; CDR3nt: TGTGCCAGCAGCCCGGTGCCCTTATATCCCACCGGGGAGCTGTTTTTT; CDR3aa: CASSPVPLYPTGELFF
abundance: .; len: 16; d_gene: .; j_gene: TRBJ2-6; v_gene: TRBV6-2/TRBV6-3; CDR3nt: TGTGCCAGCAGTTCCCTACTAAGGTCTGGGGCCAACGTCCTGACTTTC; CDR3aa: CASSSLLRSGANVLTF
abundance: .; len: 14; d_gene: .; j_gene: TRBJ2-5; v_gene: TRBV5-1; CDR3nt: TGCGCCAGCAGCTTGGTGGCAGGGGTAGAGACCCAGTACTTC; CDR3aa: CASSLVAGVETQYF
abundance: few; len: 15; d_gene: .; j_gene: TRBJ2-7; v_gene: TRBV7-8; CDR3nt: TGTGCCAGCAGCTTAGGACGCAGGGGCGGCTACGAGCAGTACTTC; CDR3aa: CASSLGRRGGYEQYF
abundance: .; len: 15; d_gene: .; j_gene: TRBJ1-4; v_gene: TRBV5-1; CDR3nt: TGCGCCAGCAGCTCCACAGGAGCAACTAATGAAAAACTGTTTTTT; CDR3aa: CASSSTGATNEKLFF
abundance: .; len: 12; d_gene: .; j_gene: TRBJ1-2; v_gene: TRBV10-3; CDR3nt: TGTGCCATCAGTGAGTCCCGGGAACGCTACACCTTC; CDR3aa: CAISESRERYTF
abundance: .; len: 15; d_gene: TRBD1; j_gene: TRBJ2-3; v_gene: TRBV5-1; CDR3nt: TGCGCCAGCAGTCTGGACAGGTCGGACGCAGATACGCAGTATTTT; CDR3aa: CASSLDRSDADTQYF
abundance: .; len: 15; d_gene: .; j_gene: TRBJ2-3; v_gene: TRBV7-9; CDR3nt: TGTGCCAGCAGCCTCGGACACCTGAACACAGATACGCAGTATTTT; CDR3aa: CASSLGHLNTDTQYF
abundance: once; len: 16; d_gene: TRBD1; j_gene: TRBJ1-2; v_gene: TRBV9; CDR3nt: TGTGCCAGCAGCCGGGACAGTTGGATGGGCCTATATGGCTACACCTTC; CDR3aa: CASSRDSWMGLYGYTF
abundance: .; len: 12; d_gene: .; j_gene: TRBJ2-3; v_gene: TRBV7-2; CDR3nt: TGTGCCAGCAGCCGGACCGGGGTGACGCAGTATTTT; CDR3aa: CASSRTGVTQYF
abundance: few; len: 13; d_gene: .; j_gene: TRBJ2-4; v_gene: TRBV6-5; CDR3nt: TGTGCCAGCAGTTCCAGGGATAAAAACATTCAGTACTTC; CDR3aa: CASSSRDKNIQYF
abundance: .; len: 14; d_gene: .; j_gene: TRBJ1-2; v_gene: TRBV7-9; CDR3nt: TGTGCCAGCAGCTTAGGGACAGACTACTATGGCTACACCTTC; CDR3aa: CASSLGTDYYGYTF
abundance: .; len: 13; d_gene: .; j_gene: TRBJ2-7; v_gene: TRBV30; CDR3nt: TGTGCCTTAGATGTCGGGACCAACTACGAGCAGTACTTC; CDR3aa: CALDVGTNYEQYF
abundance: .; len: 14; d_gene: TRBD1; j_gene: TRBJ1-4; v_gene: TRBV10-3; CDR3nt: TGTGCCATCGGATCCGGGACAGAGAATGAAAAACTGTTTTTT; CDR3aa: CAIGSGTENEKLFF
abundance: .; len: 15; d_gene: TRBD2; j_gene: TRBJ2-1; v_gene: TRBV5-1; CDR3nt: TGCGCCAGCAGCTTTAGCGGGAGAAGATACAATGAGCAGTTCTTC; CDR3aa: CASSFSGRRYNEQFF
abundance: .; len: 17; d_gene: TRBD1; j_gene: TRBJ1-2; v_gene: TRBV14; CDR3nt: TGTGCCAGCAGCCAACGGGTCCCGGGACAGGGCTACTATGGCTACACCTTC; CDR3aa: CASSQRVPGQGYYGYTF
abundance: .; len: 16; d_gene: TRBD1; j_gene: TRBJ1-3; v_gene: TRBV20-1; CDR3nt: TGCAGTGCTAGGCCTACCGAACAGGGGAGCGGAAACACCATATATTTT; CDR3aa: CSARPTEQGSGNTIYF
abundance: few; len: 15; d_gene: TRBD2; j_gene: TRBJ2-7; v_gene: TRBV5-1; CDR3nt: TGCGCCAGCAGCTTGGGACTAGCGGGGGGCTCCGAGCAGTACTTC; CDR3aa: CASSLGLAGGSEQYF
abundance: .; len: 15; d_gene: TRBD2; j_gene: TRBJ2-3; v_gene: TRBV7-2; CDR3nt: TGTGCCAGCACCCGGGACTCCAAGCGGGGGGATACGCAGTATTTT; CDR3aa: CASTRDSKRGDTQYF
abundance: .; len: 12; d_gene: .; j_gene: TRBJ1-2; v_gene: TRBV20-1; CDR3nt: TGCAGTGCTAGCTCCACCCTACGTGGCTACACCTTC; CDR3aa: CSASSTLRGYTF
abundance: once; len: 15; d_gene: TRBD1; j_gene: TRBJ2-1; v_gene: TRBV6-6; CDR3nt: TGTGCCAGCAGGGAGCCGGGACAGGGGGTTTATGAGCAGTTCTTC; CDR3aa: CASREPGQGVYEQFF
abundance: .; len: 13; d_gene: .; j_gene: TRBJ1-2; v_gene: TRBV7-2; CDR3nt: TGTGCCAGCAGCCCCGCGAGCGGCTATGGCTACACCTTC; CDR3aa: CASSPASGYGYTF
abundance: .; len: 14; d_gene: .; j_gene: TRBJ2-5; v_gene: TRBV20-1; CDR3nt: TGCAGTGCTAGAGTCCTCCATGGGATGGAGACCCAGTACTTC; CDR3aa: CSARVLHGMETQYF
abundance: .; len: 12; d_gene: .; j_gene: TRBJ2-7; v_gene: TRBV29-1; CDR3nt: TGCAGCGCTTCGACAGCCTCCTACGAGCAGTACTTC; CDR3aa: CSASTASYEQYF
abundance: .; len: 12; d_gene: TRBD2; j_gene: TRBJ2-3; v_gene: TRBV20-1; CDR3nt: TGCAGTGCAGCGGGAGAGGCAGATACGCAGTATTTT; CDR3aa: CSAAGEADTQYF
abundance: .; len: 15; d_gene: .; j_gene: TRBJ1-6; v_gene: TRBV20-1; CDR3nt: TGCAGTGCTAGAGAGTGGGAGACAGAAAATTCACCCCTCCACTTT; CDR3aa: CSAREWETENSPLHF
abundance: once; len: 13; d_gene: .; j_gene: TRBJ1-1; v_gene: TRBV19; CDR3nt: TGTGCCAGTAGTATAGAAAGGGTCACTGAAGCTTTCTTT; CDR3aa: CASSIERVTEAFF